This entry features one T cell receptor beta chain sequence. These data belong to a study of shared T cell receptors in the human thymus. This CDR3 is 15 amino acids long. V shed 4 bases and J 6 bases; nucleotides not matched to a gene: 11. Germline V gene lookup returns CDR1 SGHDN and CDR2 FVKESK. Assay: immunoSEQ multiplex PCR; the TCRdb copy retains only in-frame clones and omits some. The sample lists about 500,000 clones, 75% to 80% seen once, with roughly 0.013% in the top ten. The same sample was also studied in work on human thymus T cells.

This sequence joins TRBV14 and TRBJ1-1; 7 positions match TRBD1. The sequence came from a boy younger than two with a congenital heart defect. The sequenced sample was thymocytes. The CDR3 bases are TGTGCCAGCAGCCGACTAGACAGGGATCGGGCTGAAGCTTTCTTT. It translates to CASSRLDRDRAEAFF.